The T cell receptor beta chain under discussion was sequenced for a study of blood T cell repertoires in COVID-19. Study-level background: The origin of the acute and convalescent COVID-19 samples was the United States, Italy and Spain. T cells, B-cell-depleted T cells, or PBMCs provided the cDNA or gDNA that served as material.

Enrolment of Seattle patients took place during active infection, and they were followed longitudinally. The CDR3 is made up of 15 amino acids. Germline V gives CDR1 SNHLY, CDR2 FYNNEI. V shed 2 bases, J shed 3 bases, and the junction held 6 bases outside the gene matches. Original handling: Amplification of reference gene primers provided the estimated nucleated cell counts. Here immunoSEQ multiplex PCR was the method, and the copy in TCRdb shows in-frame clones only, minus some. D and trimming were read from the DNA, whereas the V and J calls and clone size are those reported in that table. The table has around 94,000 clones, roughly 90% seen once.

This receptor was taken from a woman aged 50 to 60 with COVID-19, enrolled during active disease. The rearrangement joins TRBV2 to TRBJ1-2, with TRBD1 matching 7 bases. The sequencing input was peripheral blood. This CDR3 reads CASSESNRGDYGYTF. The CDR3 DNA follows: TGTGCCAGCAGTGAAAGTAACAGGGGAGACTATGGCTACACCTTC.